Listed below are T cell receptor beta chains from one sample, sequenced in a study of T cell responses to AZD1222 COVID-19 vaccine. TCRdb's copy holds only in-frame clones and misses some; the assay was immunoSEQ multiplex PCR. The sample consists of approximately 140,000 clones, 75% to 95% of them appearing once. The sample was peripheral blood, taken 28 days after the second AZD1222 dose. These TCRs come from an adult who received the AZD1222 COVID-19 vaccine. The CDR3 runs from the conserved cysteine through the conserved F or W.

>TRBJ2-2|TRBV6-1
CASSEAWEGTGELFF
>TRBJ2-1|TRBV7-9
CASSSPRRGNEQFF
>TRBJ2-2|TRBV7-9
CASSLVAGVGTGELFF
>TRBJ2-3|TRBV6-2/TRBV6-3
CASSQNSGTSNADTQYF
>TRBJ2-5|TRBV10-3
CAISESQAVPETQYF
>TRBJ1-1|TRBV20-1
CSAKFWQEAFF
>TRBJ2-1|TRBV20-1
CSAGPQFF
>TRBJ2-1|TRBV9
CASSVGGYEQFF
>TRBJ2-2|TRBV11-3
CASSSRSTGELFF
>TRBJ1-5|TRBV6-1
CASSELWQVDQPQHF
>TRBJ1-6|TRBV27
CASSPTGRNSPLHF
>TRBJ1-2|TRBV7-8
CASSLVLGQGNYGYTF
>TRBJ1-4|TRBV2
CASSVAGINEKLFF
>TRBJ2-2|TRBV10-3
CAITGTVTGELFF
>TRBJ1-6|TRBV30
CAWSVLGSVDSPLHF
>TRBJ2-1|TRBV7-2
CASSIHSGSSYNEQFF
>TRBJ1-2|TRBV20-1
CSASGAGINYGYTF
>TRBJ2-1|TRBV21-1
CASSKVAGGNEQFF
>TRBJ2-2|TRBV7-3
CASSPGLAGNTGELFF
>TRBJ1-1|TRBV6-5
CASTPGSWGVGEAFF
>TRBJ2-2|TRBV9
CASSVAARGGELFF
>TRBJ1-2|TRBV24-1
CATSESGTVYGYTF
>TRBJ1-5|TRBV19
CASSITLNQPQHF
>TRBJ2-5|TRBV12-3/TRBV12-4
CASSLFSVTQYF
>TRBJ2-1|TRBV18
CASSPLAGEQQFF
>TRBJ1-5|TRBV6-5
CASSSRGGGQPQHF
>TRBJ1-2|TRBV2
CASSPRKGSTF
>TRBJ1-5|TRBV7-2
CASSLGIGLGGRQPQHF
>TRBJ1-1|TRBV6-5
CASSLFGTEAFF
>TRBJ1-1|TRBV5-1
CASSPQGVDTEAFF
>TRBJ1-2|TRBV5-1
CASSLEGLQKGYTF
>TRBJ2-1|TRBV6-1
CASSEPTGGNEQFF
>TRBJ2-1|TRBV6-7
CASSYPEGLAGGPSYNEQFF
>TRBJ2-3|TRBV28
CASTQNTDTQYF
>TRBJ2-7|TRBV6-5
CASSYGSGNTYEQYF
>TRBJ2-1|TRBV19
CASSVKTSGGNEQFF
>TRBJ1-2|TRBV3-1/TRBV3-2
CASSQVLGPNYGYTF
>TRBJ1-1|TRBV9
CASSMGPMNTEAFF
>TRBJ1-6|TRBV30
CAWSVGGTGPSPLHF
>TRBJ1-2|TRBV28
CASSPPGQGNYGYTF
>TRBJ1-6|TRBV2
CASRDRQGANSPLHF
>TRBJ2-3|TRBV28
CASSRELYTQYF
>TRBJ2-1|TRBV19
CASSIQGAHSYNEQFF
>TRBJ2-1|TRBV7-8
CASSVLVVGGEQFF
>TRBJ1-5|TRBV18
CASSPPGQAGQPQHF
>TRBJ1-1|TRBV2
CASRKRENTEAFF
>TRBJ1-2|TRBV30
CAWSPSANYGYTF
>TRBJ2-3|TRBV28
CASRTAAGAGDTQYF
>TRBJ1-2|TRBV30
CAWSRQGDGYTF
>TRBJ2-5|TRBV5-1
CASSSGTGQETQYF
>TRBJ2-4|TRBV3-1/TRBV3-2
CASSQGLGGAVNIQYF
>TRBJ2-1|TRBV24-1
CATSGDGNDEQFF
>TRBJ1-2|TRBV3-1/TRBV3-2
CASSPPGNYGYTF
>TRBJ1-6|TRBV5-1
CASSLGQGGSPLHF
>TRBJ2-7|TRBV30
CAWRTGDHSYEQYF
>TRBJ1-1|TRBV7-9
CASSRGALTEAFF
>TRBJ2-2|TRBV3-1/TRBV3-2
CASSWNRNTGELFF